The sequence of this T cell receptor (beta chain) was determined in a study of cytomegalovirus exposure and HLA in healthy donors. The PCR used 60 Vbeta and 13 Jbeta primers. Some clones are missing from TCRdb's copy, which holds only in-frame ones; the method was immunoSEQ multiplex PCR. The repertoire holds 200,000 to 250,000 clones, with about 84% as singletons. A few counts support this clone. The germline CDR1 and CDR2 sequences are MNHEY and SMNVEV (reference sequence). The V end lost 6 bases, the J end lost 2 bases, and 11 bases lay between the germline ends. The CDR3 covers 13 residues. The receptor was isolated from a human donor in good health. The sample comprised PBMCs. The genes are TRBV27 and TRBJ2-7; TRBD1 might be the D (6 bases). The CDR3 reads CASSNQGTYEQYF. The CDR3 DNA reads as TGTGCCAGCAGCAATCAGGGGACCTACGAGCAGTACTTC.